This TCR beta chain came from a study of blood T cell repertoires in COVID-19. Germline trimming cut 6 bases from V and 7 bases from J; bases unmatched to any gene: 8. CDR3 length: 13 amino acids. Germline-derived CDR1 and CDR2 are LNHDA and SQIVND (reference sequence). Sequenced by immunoSEQ multiplex PCR; TCRdb stores in-frame clones only, minus some. The sample has 150,000 to 200,000 clones, more than 80% seen once. The clonotype originates from a woman aged 60-70 years with acute or convalescent COVID-19. V usage is TRBV19 and J usage is TRBJ1-1; 7 nucleotides align to TRBD1. The sample was peripheral blood. Here the CDR3 reads CASSETGRNEAFF. Here the CDR3 DNA reads TGTGCCAGTAGCGAGACAGGGCGAAATGAAGCTTTCTTT.